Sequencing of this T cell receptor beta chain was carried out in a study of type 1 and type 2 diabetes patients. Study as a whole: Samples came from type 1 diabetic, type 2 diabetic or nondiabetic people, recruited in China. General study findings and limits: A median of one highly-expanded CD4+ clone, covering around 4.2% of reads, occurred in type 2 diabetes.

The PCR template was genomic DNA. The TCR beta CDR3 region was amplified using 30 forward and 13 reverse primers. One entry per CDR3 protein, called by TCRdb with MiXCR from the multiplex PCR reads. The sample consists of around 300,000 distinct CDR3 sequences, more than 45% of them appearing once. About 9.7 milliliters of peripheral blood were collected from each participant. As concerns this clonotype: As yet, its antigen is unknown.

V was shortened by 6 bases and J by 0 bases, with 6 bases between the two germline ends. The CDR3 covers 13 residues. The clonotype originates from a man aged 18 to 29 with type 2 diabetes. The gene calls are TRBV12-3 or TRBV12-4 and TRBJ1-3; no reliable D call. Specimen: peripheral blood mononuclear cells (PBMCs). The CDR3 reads CASRRSSGNTIYF. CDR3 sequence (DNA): TGTGCCAGCAGACGTAGCTCTGGAAACACCATATATTTT.